Presented here are 8 T cell receptor beta chains from one specimen sequenced in a study of high-grade serous ovarian cancer treatment subgroups. The data were produced by immunoSEQ multiplex PCR, yet TCRdb's version contains in-frame clones alone and is incomplete. The sample shows around 9,000 clones, about 88% of them seen only once. Tumor tissue was taken before any definitive surgery or chemotherapy was given. The sequenced sample consisted of tumor tissue. These receptor sequences come from a human donor with high-grade serous ovarian cancer.

The genes are TRBV27 and TRBJ2-5, with 15 bases fitting TRBD2. Germline V gives CDR1 MNHEY, CDR2 SMNVEV (reference sequence). This CDR3 comprises 15 residues. Trimming removed 5 bases from V and 7 bases from J; junction bases left unmatched: 5. CDR3 loop: CASSPGLAGGGTQYF. CDR3 in DNA: TGTGCCAGCAGTCCGGGACTAGCGGGGGGAGGGACCCAGTACTTC.

This chain joins TRBV5-1 and TRBJ2-3, with a tentative D call TRBD1 (6 bases). Trimming cost V 4 bases and J 4 bases, with 13 bases left between them. The CDR3 contains 14 residues. CDR1 and CDR2 from the germline V gene are SGHRS and YFSETQ. The CDR3, as DNA: TGCGCCAGCAGCCTGGAAGGGGGACCAGATACGCAGTATTTT. Protein sequence: CASSLEGGPDTQYF.

As regards this clone: The junction shows a germline mismatch at one end, possibly a read error. The rearrangement uses TRBV28 and TRBJ1-5; weak D call: TRBD1 (6 bases). CDR3 length equals 16 residues. Germline CDR1 MDHEN, CDR2 SYDVKM. CDR3 residues: CVSSSSFQGRNQPQHF. The CDR3, as DNA: TGTGTCAGCAGTTCTTCCTTCCAGGGGAGGAATCAGCCCCAGCATTTT.

The chain couples TRBV11-2 to TRBJ2-7, with 11 bases matching TRBD2. CDR1 and CDR2 from the germline V gene are SGHAT and FQNNGV. With V trimmed by 6 bases and J by 0 bases, 4 bases remained unmatched. This CDR3 has 15 amino acids. The CDR3 sequence is CASRRTSGSSYEQYF. DNA for the CDR3: TGTGCCAGCAGACGTACTAGCGGGAGCTCCTACGAGCAGTACTTC. The variable domain in full, with the rest retrieved from reference TRBV11-2 and TRBJ2-7, is EAGVAQSPRYKIIEKRQSVAFWCNPISGHATLYWYQQILGQGPKLLIQFQNNGVVDDSQLPKDRFSAERLKGVDSTLKIQPAKLEDSAVYLCASRRTSGSSYEQYFGPGTRLTVT.

The chain carries TRBV19 and TRBJ2-7; TRBD1 might be the D (6 bases). V dropped 5 bases and J dropped 4 bases, with 15 bases sitting between them. Germline V gene lookup returns CDR1 LNHDA and CDR2 SQIVND (reference sequence). This CDR3 region has 14 residues. The DNA of the CDR3 is TGTGCCAGTAGTTTACAGGGAACTCCTTACGAGCAGTACTTC. This translates into CASSLQGTPYEQYF.

This rearrangement joins TRBV11-2 to TRBJ1-5; a possible D gene is TRBD1 (5 bases). Germline CDR1 is SGHAT and CDR2 is FQNNGV. This CDR3 has 17 amino acids. V gave up 1 base and J gave up 4 bases, with 17 bases separating them. The CDR3 spells CASSLVQGAGYNQPQHF. In DNA, the CDR3 is TGTGCCAGCAGCTTAGTCCAGGGTGCCGGGTATAATCAGCCCCAGCATTTT.

This chain uses TRBV6-1 with TRBJ1-2, with D perhaps matching TRBD1 (6 bases). Germline CDR1 and CDR2: MNHNS and SASEGT. CDR3 size: 13 residues. Between the trimmed V and J ends, which lost 7 bases and 7 bases, there was a span of 16 bases. CDR3 nucleotide sequence: TGTGCCAGCAACCCAACAGGGCAGGGTGGCTACACCTTC. This translates into CASNPTGQGGYTF.

This chain's CDR3 is CASSQDRLVGTDTQYF. As DNA, the CDR3 is TGTGCCAGCAGCCAAGATAGACTAGTTGGTACAGATACGCAGTATTTT. The chain carries TRBV4-2 and TRBJ2-3, with a weak D call TRBD2 (6 bases). Per the germline V gene, CDR1 is LGHNA and CDR2 is YNFKEQ. CDR3 size: 16 residues. V was pared by 0 bases and J by 3 bases, with 13 bases between.